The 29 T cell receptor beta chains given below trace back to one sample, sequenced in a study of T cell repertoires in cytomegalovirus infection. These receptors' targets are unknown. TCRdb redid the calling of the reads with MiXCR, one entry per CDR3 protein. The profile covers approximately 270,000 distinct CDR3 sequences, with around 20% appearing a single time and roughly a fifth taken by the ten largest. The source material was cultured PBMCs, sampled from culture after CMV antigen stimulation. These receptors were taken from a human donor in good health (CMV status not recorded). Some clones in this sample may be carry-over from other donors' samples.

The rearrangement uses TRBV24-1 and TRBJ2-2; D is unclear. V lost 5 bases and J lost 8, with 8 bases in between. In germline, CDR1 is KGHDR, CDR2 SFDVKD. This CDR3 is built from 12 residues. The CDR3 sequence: CATSAPRGELFF. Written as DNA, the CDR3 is TGTGCCACCAGTGCCCCCCGGGGGGAGCTGTTTTTT.

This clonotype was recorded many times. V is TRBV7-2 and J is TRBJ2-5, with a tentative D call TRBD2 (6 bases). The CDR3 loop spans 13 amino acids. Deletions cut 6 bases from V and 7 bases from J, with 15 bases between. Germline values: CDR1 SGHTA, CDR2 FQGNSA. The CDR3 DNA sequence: TGTGCCAGCAGTTCGAACCCCGGGGGGACCCAGTACTTC. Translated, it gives CASSSNPGGTQYF. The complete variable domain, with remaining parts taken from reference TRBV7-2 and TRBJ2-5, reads GAGVSQSPSNKVTEKGKDVELRCDPISGHTALYWYRQSLGQGLEFLIYFQGNSAPDKSGLPSDRFSAERTGGSVSTLTIQRTQQEDSAVYLCASSSNPGGTQYFGPGTRLLVL.

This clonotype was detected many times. The CDR3 DNA reads as TGTGCCAGCAGCTACACTGAAGCTTTCTTT. Its protein product is CASSYTEAFF. The chain carries TRBV28 and TRBJ1-1; D is undetermined. The length of the CDR3 is 10 residues. The V and J ends lost 6 bases and 3 bases respectively, with 2 bases between them. CDR1 MDHEN and CDR2 SYDVKM come from the germline V gene. The entire variable domain, with the rest obtained from reference TRBV28 and TRBJ1-1, is as follows: DVKVTQSSRYLVKRTGEKVFLECVQDMDHENMFWYRQDPGLGLRLIYFSYDVKMKEKGDIPEGYSVSREKKERFSLILESASTNQTSMYLCASSYTEAFFGQGTRLTVV.

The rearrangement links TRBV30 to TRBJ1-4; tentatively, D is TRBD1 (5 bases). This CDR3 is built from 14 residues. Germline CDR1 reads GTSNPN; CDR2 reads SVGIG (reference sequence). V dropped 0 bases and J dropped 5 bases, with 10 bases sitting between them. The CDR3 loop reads CAWSVGRPNEKLFF. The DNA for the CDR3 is TGTGCCTGGAGTGTGGGACGGCCGAATGAAAAACTGTTTTTT.

The CDR3 loop reads CASSVTGGLEAFF. The DNA for the CDR3 is TGTGCCAGTAGTGTCACAGGGGGACTCGAAGCTTTCTTT. The chain is built from TRBV19 and TRBJ1-1; 8 bases fit TRBD1. The J segment lost 8 bases and the V segment lost 5 bases, leaving 7 bases of the junction unmatched. Germline-derived CDR1 and CDR2 are LNHDA and SQIVND (reference sequence). This CDR3 region has 13 residues.

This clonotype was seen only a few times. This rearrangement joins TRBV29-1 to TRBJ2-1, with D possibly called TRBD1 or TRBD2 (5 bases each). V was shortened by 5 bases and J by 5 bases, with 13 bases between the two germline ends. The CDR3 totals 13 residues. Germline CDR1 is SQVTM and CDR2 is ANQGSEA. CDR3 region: CSVLGRRHNEQFF. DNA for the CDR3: TGCAGCGTTTTGGGACGGCGCCACAATGAGCAGTTCTTC.

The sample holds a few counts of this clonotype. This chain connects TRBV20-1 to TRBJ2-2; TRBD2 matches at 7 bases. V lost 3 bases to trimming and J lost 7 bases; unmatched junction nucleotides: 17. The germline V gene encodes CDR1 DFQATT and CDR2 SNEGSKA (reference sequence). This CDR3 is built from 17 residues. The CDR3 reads CSASNTGLKGDGGELFF. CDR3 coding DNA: TGCAGTGCTAGCAATACGGGACTAAAGGGTGATGGCGGGGAGCTGTTTTTT.

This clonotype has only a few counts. For the CDR3, the DNA is TGTGCCAGCAGTGAAGCACTGGGACGGGGGGGGTCCTACGAGCAGTACTTC. The encoded protein is CASSEALGRGGSYEQYF. The rearrangement uses TRBV6-1 and TRBJ2-7, with 8 bases identical to TRBD2. The germline V gene encodes CDR1 MNHNS and CDR2 SASEGT. There are 17 residues in the CDR3. The ends lost 0 bases at V and 1 base at J; junction bases unmatched: 8.

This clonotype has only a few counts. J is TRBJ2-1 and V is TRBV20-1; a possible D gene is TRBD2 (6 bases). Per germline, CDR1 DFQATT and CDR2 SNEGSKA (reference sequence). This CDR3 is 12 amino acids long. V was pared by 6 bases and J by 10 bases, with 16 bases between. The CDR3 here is CSAAVGGGEQFF. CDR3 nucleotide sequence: TGCAGTGCGGCTGTGGGAGGAGGGGAGCAGTTCTTC.

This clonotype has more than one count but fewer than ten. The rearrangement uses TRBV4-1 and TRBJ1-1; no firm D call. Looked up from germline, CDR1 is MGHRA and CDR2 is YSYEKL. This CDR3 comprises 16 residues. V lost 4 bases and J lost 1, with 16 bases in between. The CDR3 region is CASSPDKAEKNTEAFF. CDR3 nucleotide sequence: TGCGCCAGCAGCCCAGACAAAGCAGAGAAGAACACTGAAGCTTTCTTT.

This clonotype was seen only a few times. The CDR3 DNA follows: TGCAGTGCTAGTAGGGGGTCCTTCAATCAGCCCCAGCATTTT. Its translation is CSASRGSFNQPQHF. The chain joins TRBV20-1 to TRBJ1-5, with D perhaps matching TRBD1 (6 bases). V lost 3 bases, J lost 3 bases, and 12 bases lay in between. Germline lookup yields CDR1 DFQATT and CDR2 SNEGSKA (reference sequence). The CDR3 length is 14 residues.

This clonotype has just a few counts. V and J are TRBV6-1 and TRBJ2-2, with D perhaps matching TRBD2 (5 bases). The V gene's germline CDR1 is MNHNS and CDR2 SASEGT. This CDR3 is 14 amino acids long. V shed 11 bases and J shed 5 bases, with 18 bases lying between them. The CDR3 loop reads CASRSTGNTGELFF. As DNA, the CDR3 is TGTGCCTCCCGATCAACGGGAAATACCGGGGAGCTGTTTTTT.

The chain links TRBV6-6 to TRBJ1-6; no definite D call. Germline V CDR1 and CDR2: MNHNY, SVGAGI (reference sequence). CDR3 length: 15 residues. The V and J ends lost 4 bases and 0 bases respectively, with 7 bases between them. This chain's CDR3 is CASSWEGSYNSPLHF. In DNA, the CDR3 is TGTGCCAGCAGTTGGGAGGGCTCCTATAATTCACCCCTCCACTTT.

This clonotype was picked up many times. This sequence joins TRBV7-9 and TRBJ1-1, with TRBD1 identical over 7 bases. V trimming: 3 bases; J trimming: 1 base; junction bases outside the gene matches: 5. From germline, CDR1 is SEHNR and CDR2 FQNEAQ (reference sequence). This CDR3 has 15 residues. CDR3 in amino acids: CASSFTRDRNTEAFF. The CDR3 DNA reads TGTGCCAGCAGCTTCACCCGGGACAGGAACACTGAAGCTTTCTTT.

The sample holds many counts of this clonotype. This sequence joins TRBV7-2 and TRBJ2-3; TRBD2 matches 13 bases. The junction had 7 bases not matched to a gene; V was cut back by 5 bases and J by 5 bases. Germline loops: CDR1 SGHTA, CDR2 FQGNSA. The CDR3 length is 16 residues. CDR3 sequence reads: CASSQLGLAGEDTQYF. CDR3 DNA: TGTGCCAGCAGCCAACTCGGACTAGCGGGAGAAGATACGCAGTATTTT.

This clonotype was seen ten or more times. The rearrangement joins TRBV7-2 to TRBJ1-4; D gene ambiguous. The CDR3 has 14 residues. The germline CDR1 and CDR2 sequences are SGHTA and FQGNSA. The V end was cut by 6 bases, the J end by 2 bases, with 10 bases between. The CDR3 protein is CASRSGVTNEKLFF. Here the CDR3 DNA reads TGTGCCAGCAGGAGCGGGGTCACTAATGAAAAACTGTTTTTT.

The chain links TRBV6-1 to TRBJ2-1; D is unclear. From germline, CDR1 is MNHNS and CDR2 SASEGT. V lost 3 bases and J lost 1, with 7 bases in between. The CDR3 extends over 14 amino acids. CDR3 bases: TGTGCCAGCAGTGACATGGGGTCCTACAATGAGCAGTTCTTC. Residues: CASSDMGSYNEQFF.

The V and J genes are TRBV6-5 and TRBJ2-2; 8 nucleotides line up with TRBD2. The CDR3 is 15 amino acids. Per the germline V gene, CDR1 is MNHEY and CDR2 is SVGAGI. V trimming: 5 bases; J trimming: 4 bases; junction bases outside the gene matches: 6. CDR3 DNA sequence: TGTGCCAGCAGTCGGGGGACTAGTGTCACCGGGGAGCTGTTTTTT. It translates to CASSRGTSVTGELFF.

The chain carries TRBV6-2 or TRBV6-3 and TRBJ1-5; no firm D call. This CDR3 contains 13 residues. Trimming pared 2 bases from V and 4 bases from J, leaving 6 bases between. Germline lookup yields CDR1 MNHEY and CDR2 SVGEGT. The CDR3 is CASSYPQNQPQHF. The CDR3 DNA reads TGTGCCAGCAGTTACCCACAAAATCAGCCCCAGCATTTT.

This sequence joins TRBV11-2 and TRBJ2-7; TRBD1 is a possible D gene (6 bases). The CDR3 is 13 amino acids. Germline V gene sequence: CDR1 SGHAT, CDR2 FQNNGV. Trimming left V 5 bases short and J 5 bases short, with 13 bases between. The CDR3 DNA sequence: TGTGCCAGCAGCCTGACAGGTACCCACGAGCAGTACTTC. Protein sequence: CASSLTGTHEQYF.

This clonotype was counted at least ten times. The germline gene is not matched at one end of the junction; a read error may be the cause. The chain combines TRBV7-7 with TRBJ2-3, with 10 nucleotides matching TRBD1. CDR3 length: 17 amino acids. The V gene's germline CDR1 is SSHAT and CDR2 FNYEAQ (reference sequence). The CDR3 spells CASSLNRDRGRTDTQYF. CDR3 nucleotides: TGTGCTAGCAGCCTAAACCGGGACAGGGGCCGCACAGATACGCAGTATTTT.

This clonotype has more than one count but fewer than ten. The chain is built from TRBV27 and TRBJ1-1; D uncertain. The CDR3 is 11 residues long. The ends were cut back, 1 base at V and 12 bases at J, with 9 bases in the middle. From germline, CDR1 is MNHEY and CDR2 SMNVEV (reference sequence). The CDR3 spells CASSLWPKTFF. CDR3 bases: TGTGCCAGCAGTTTATGGCCTAAAACTTTCTTT.

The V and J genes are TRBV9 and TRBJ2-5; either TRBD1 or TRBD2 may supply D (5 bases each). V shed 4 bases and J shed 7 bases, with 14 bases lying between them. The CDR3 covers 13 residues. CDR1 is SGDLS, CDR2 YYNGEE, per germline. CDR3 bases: TGTGCCAGCAGCCTTAGTTGGGACGGGACCCAGTACTTC. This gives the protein CASSLSWDGTQYF.

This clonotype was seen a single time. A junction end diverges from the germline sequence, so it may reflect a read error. In nucleotides, the CDR3 is TGTGCCACCCGCGTATTTAACCAAGAGACCCAGAACTTC. Amino acid sequence: CATRVFNQETQNF. V usage is TRBV27 and J usage is TRBJ2-5; D unresolved. Germline values: CDR1 MNHEY, CDR2 SMNVEV (reference sequence). The CDR3 covers 13 residues.

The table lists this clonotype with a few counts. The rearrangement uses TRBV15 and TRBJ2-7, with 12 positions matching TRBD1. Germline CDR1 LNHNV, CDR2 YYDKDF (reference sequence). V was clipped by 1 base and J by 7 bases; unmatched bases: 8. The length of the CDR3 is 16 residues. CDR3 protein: CATSRARDRGLREQYV. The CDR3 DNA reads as TGTGCCACCAGCAGAGCCCGGGACAGGGGGCTGAGGGAGCAGTACGTC.

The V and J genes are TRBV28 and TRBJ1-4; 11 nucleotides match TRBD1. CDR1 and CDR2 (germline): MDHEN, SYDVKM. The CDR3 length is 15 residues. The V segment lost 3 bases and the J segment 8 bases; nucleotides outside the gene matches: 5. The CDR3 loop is CASSFPGQGVEKLFF. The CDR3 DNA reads TGTGCCAGCAGTTTTCCGGGACAGGGGGTAGAAAAACTGTTTTTT.

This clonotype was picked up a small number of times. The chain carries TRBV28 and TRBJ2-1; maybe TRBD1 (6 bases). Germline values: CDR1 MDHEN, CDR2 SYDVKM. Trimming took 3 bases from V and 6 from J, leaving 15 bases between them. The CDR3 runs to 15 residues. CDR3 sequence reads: CASSFVRGGLNEQFF. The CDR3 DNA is TGTGCCAGCAGTTTTGTCAGGGGTGGACTCAATGAGCAGTTCTTC. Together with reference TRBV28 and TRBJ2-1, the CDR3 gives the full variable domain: DVKVTQSSRYLVKRTGEKVFLECVQDMDHENMFWYRQDPGLGLRLIYFSYDVKMKEKGDIPEGYSVSREKKERFSLILESASTNQTSMYLCASSFVRGGLNEQFFGPGTRLTVL.

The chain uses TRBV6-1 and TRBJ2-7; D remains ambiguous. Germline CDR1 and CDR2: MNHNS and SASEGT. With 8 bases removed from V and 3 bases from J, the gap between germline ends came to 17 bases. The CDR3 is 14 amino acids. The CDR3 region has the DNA TGTGCCAGCCGTGGAACGGCGCCTAGCTACGAGCAGTACTTC. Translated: CASRGTAPSYEQYF.

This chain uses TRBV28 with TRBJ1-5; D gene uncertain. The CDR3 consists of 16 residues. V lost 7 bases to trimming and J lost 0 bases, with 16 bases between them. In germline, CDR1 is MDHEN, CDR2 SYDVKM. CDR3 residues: CASIMRDWYSNQPQHF. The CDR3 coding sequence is TGTGCCAGCATAATGAGGGATTGGTATAGCAATCAGCCCCAGCATTTT.